The rows below give T cell receptor beta chains drawn from one sample of a study of T cells in narcolepsy. Method: immunoSEQ multiplex PCR; TCRdb's copy keeps in-frame clones and lacks some. The table includes about 34,000 clones, approximately 77% detected once. The specimen was memory (CD45RA-) CD4+ T cells from blood. These receptors came from a human donor in good health. The CDR3 runs from the conserved cysteine through the conserved F or W. The order of the fields is D gene, clone size, V gene, J gene, CDR3 protein, CDR3 DNA. D genes are given only for firm matches. Clone size is shown for a subset of rows, as once, few, many or a class of expanded clone.

d_call: NA; clone_size: NA; v_call: TRBV7-9; j_call: TRBJ2-1; cdr3_aa: CASSFGPLGEQFF; cdr3_nt: TGTGCCAGCAGCTTCGGACCTTTGGGTGAGCAGTTCTTC
d_call: TRBD1; clone_size: once; v_call: TRBV19; j_call: TRBJ2-5; cdr3_aa: CASRGQGEGTQYF; cdr3_nt: TGTGCCAGTAGGGGACAGGGGGAAGGGACCCAGTACTTC
d_call: TRBD1; clone_size: NA; v_call: TRBV7-6; j_call: TRBJ2-7; cdr3_aa: CASSLYRGYEQYF; cdr3_nt: TGTGCCAGCAGCTTATACAGGGGCTACGAGCAGTACTTC
d_call: NA; clone_size: few; v_call: TRBV5-1; j_call: TRBJ1-2; cdr3_aa: CASSLDEGAGYTF; cdr3_nt: TGCGCCAGCAGCTTGGACGAGGGAGCTGGCTACACCTTC
d_call: NA; clone_size: NA; v_call: TRBV6-1; j_call: TRBJ2-2; cdr3_aa: CASSQNTGELFF; cdr3_nt: TGTGCCAGCAGTCAGAACACCGGGGAGCTGTTTTTT
d_call: NA; clone_size: NA; v_call: TRBV5-5; j_call: TRBJ2-7; cdr3_aa: CASSPITGTFYEQYF; cdr3_nt: TGTGCCAGCAGCCCGATAACCGGGACATTCTACGAGCAGTACTTC
d_call: NA; clone_size: medium-sized; v_call: TRBV9; j_call: TRBJ1-1; cdr3_aa: CASSEGTLGNTEAFF; cdr3_nt: TGTGCCAGCAGCGAAGGGACGCTGGGGAATACTGAAGCTTTCTTT
d_call: NA; clone_size: NA; v_call: TRBV19; j_call: TRBJ2-1; cdr3_aa: CASRRTGLVREQFF; cdr3_nt: TGTGCCAGTCGACGAACTGGACTCGTCCGTGAGCAGTTCTTC
d_call: NA; clone_size: NA; v_call: TRBV6-1; j_call: TRBJ1-5; cdr3_aa: CASSEGGGPQHF; cdr3_nt: TGTGCCAGCAGTGAGGGGGGTGGGCCCCAGCATTTT
d_call: NA; clone_size: NA; v_call: TRBV11-2; j_call: TRBJ1-4; cdr3_aa: CASSSARANEKLFF; cdr3_nt: TGTGCCAGCAGCTCGGCGCGGGCTAATGAAAAACTGTTTTTT
d_call: NA; clone_size: NA; v_call: TRBV7-2; j_call: TRBJ2-7; cdr3_aa: CASSPQPQGFHEQYF; cdr3_nt: TGTGCCAGCAGTCCTCAACCCCAGGGGTTCCACGAGCAGTACTTC
d_call: NA; clone_size: NA; v_call: TRBV7-7; j_call: TRBJ2-5; cdr3_aa: CASSRQGGQETQYF; cdr3_nt: TGTGCCAGCAGCCGTCAGGGGGGACAAGAGACCCAGTACTTC
d_call: TRBD2; clone_size: NA; v_call: TRBV19; j_call: TRBJ2-7; cdr3_aa: CASSIVAGLAPYEQYF; cdr3_nt: TGTGCCAGTAGTATAGTTGCGGGACTAGCGCCTTACGAGCAGTACTTC
d_call: TRBD1; clone_size: NA; v_call: TRBV29-1; j_call: TRBJ1-4; cdr3_aa: CSVAQGAGEKLFF; cdr3_nt: TGCAGCGTTGCCCAGGGGGCGGGGGAAAAACTGTTTTTT
d_call: NA; clone_size: NA; v_call: TRBV11-2; j_call: TRBJ1-1; cdr3_aa: CASSLVGSAGTEAFF; cdr3_nt: TGTGCCAGCAGCTTAGTAGGGTCAGCAGGGACTGAAGCTTTCTTT
d_call: NA; clone_size: NA; v_call: TRBV12-1; j_call: TRBJ2-7; cdr3_aa: CASSFGQFLYEQYF; cdr3_nt: TGTGCCAGCAGCTTTGGTCAGTTTCTCTACGAGCAGTACTTC
d_call: TRBD2; clone_size: NA; v_call: TRBV2; j_call: TRBJ2-7; cdr3_aa: CASSGGTSGAFSSYEQYF; cdr3_nt: TGTGCCAGCAGTGGGGGGACTAGCGGAGCCTTTAGCTCCTACGAGCAGTACTTC
d_call: NA; clone_size: NA; v_call: TRBV10-2; j_call: TRBJ2-7; cdr3_aa: CASSPGGEQYF; cdr3_nt: TGCGCCAGCAGTCCCGGGGGTGAGCAGTACTTC
d_call: NA; clone_size: NA; v_call: TRBV5-1; j_call: TRBJ2-4; cdr3_aa: CASSLAEVDIQYF; cdr3_nt: TGCGCCAGCAGCTTGGCCGAGGTAGACATTCAGTACTTC
d_call: NA; clone_size: NA; v_call: TRBV5-4; j_call: TRBJ2-5; cdr3_aa: CASSLGFVGSETQYF; cdr3_nt: TGTGCCAGCAGCCTTGGGTTCGTAGGGTCCGAGACCCAGTACTTC
d_call: TRBD1; clone_size: NA; v_call: TRBV29-1; j_call: TRBJ1-1; cdr3_aa: CSVEGTGGTEAFF; cdr3_nt: TGCAGCGTTGAAGGGACAGGGGGCACTGAAGCTTTCTTT
d_call: TRBD1; clone_size: once; v_call: TRBV19; j_call: TRBJ1-1; cdr3_aa: CAIHQTGQMNTEAFF; cdr3_nt: TGTGCCATACACCAAACGGGACAGATGAACACTGAAGCTTTCTTT
d_call: NA; clone_size: NA; v_call: TRBV10-3; j_call: TRBJ1-2; cdr3_aa: CAISEDMSYGYTF; cdr3_nt: TGTGCCATCAGTGAAGATATGAGCTATGGCTACACCTTC
d_call: NA; clone_size: once; v_call: TRBV6-5; j_call: TRBJ2-7; cdr3_aa: CASSPPRQGGEQYF; cdr3_nt: TGTGCCAGCAGTCCTCCTCGACAGGGAGGCGAGCAGTACTTC
d_call: TRBD1; clone_size: NA; v_call: TRBV6-5; j_call: TRBJ2-3; cdr3_aa: CASSSAGQAADTQYF; cdr3_nt: TGTGCCAGCAGTTCGGCTGGACAGGCCGCAGATACGCAGTATTTT
d_call: TRBD2; clone_size: NA; v_call: TRBV6-1; j_call: TRBJ2-1; cdr3_aa: CASSEASGGAHEQFF; cdr3_nt: TGTGCCAGCAGTGAAGCTAGCGGGGGGGCTCATGAGCAGTTCTTC
d_call: NA; clone_size: NA; v_call: TRBV29-1; j_call: TRBJ2-4; cdr3_aa: CSVLVGLAKNIQYF; cdr3_nt: TGCAGCGTTCTGGTCGGTCTAGCCAAAAACATTCAGTACTTC
d_call: NA; clone_size: NA; v_call: TRBV18; j_call: TRBJ1-3; cdr3_aa: CASSFSTGFSGNTIYF; cdr3_nt: TGTGCCAGCTCATTTTCGACAGGATTCTCTGGAAACACCATATATTTT
d_call: NA; clone_size: NA; v_call: TRBV10-3; j_call: TRBJ1-3; cdr3_aa: CAISEGTSGNTIYF; cdr3_nt: TGTGCCATCAGTGAGGGGACAAGTGGAAACACCATATATTTT
d_call: TRBD2; clone_size: once; v_call: TRBV5-1; j_call: TRBJ2-5; cdr3_aa: CASRRLAGGKETQYF; cdr3_nt: TGCGCCAGCAGAAGACTAGCGGGGGGTAAAGAGACCCAGTACTTC
d_call: TRBD1; clone_size: NA; v_call: TRBV29-1; j_call: TRBJ1-1; cdr3_aa: CSVVDREAFF; cdr3_nt: TGCAGCGTCGTGGACAGGGAAGCTTTCTTT
d_call: NA; clone_size: NA; v_call: TRBV4-2; j_call: TRBJ1-5; cdr3_aa: CASSQLWDSNQPQHF; cdr3_nt: TGTGCCAGCAGCCAACTCTGGGATAGCAATCAGCCCCAGCATTTT
d_call: NA; clone_size: NA; v_call: TRBV5-5; j_call: TRBJ1-4; cdr3_aa: CASSLQGTTNEKLFF; cdr3_nt: TGTGCCAGCAGCTTACAGGGAACAACTAATGAAAAACTGTTTTTT
d_call: NA; clone_size: NA; v_call: TRBV7-2; j_call: TRBJ1-5; cdr3_aa: CASSQDRSAQPQHF; cdr3_nt: TGTGCCAGCAGCCAGGACAGAAGCGCTCAGCCCCAGCATTTT
d_call: NA; clone_size: few; v_call: TRBV5-6; j_call: TRBJ1-2; cdr3_aa: CASSLEGWGHGYTF; cdr3_nt: TGTGCCAGCAGCTTGGAAGGGTGGGGCCATGGCTACACCTTC